This TCR beta chain was sequenced in a study of identical twins. Study-level points and caveats: Not following the same donors, the study drew its conclusions from cross-sectional statistical analysis. The study found that models underestimated out-of-frame TCR alpha sharing in monozygotic twins. While abundant cord blood beta clonotypes carried fewer insertions, memory repertoires showed no such pattern. Excess sharing between twins was weaker in beta out-of-frame sequences.

The junction had 11 bases not matched to a gene; V was cut back by 4 bases and J by 5 bases. The CDR3 consists of 15 residues. Germline CDR1 SGHDT, CDR2 YYEEEE. This clonotype was seen ten or more times. The antigen is not known. From the 5' RACE reads, TCRdb called clonotypes with MiXCR, one entry per CDR3 protein. This table holds 570,000 or so distinct CDR3 sequences, roughly 9.5% found once. The same data also contributed to another study, on yellow fever vaccine responses in identical twins.

The sequence came from a woman under 30 in good health. This chain uses TRBV5-6 with TRBJ2-5, with TRBD1 identical over 7 bases. Sequencing was done on a sample of PBMCs. This CDR3 is CASSQEGGAIETQYF. In nucleotides, the CDR3 is TGTGCCAGCAGCCAGGAAGGGGGCGCGATCGAGACCCAGTACTTC.